One sample yielded the 24 T cell receptor beta chains listed below, sequenced in a study of cytomegalovirus exposure and HLA in healthy donors. 60 Vbeta and 13 Jbeta primers were used in PCR. Libraries were prepared by immunoSEQ multiplex PCR; TCRdb keeps only in-frame clonotypes and omits some of them. This sample carries under 200,000 clones, roughly 82% of them seen once, and the ten largest clones take about 2.4%. The material sequenced was PBMCs. The source is a woman in her 50s in good health and CMV-seropositive.

The chain is built from TRBV6-1 and TRBJ1-1; D possibly corresponds to TRBD1 (5 bases). V dropped 2 bases and J dropped 6 bases, with 13 bases sitting between them. The CDR3 contains 14 residues. Germline V gives CDR1 MNHNS, CDR2 SASEGT. DNA of the CDR3: TGTGCCAGCAGTGAATCGGGGGGAACTTCTGAAGCTTTCTTT. This sequence encodes CASSESGGTSEAFF.

The rearrangement joins TRBV7-9 to TRBJ1-1, with D possibly matching TRBD1 (6 bases). V was shortened by 2 bases and J by 3 bases, with 10 bases between the two germline ends. Germline CDR1 SEHNR, CDR2 FQNEAQ (reference sequence). The CDR3 covers 14 residues. In DNA, the CDR3 is TGTGCCAGCAGCTTAAAAGGGGGATACACTGAAGCTTTCTTT. This encodes CASSLKGGYTEAFF.

The chain has TRBV7-8 and TRBJ2-7; possibly TRBD2 for D (6 bases). Germline CDR1 SGHVS, CDR2 FQNEAQ. V was trimmed by 0 bases and J by 3 bases, leaving 9 bases between them. This CDR3 is 14 amino acids long. CDR3 residues: CASSLADYNYEQYF. CDR3 nucleotide sequence: TGTGCCAGCAGCTTAGCGGACTACAACTACGAGCAGTACTTC.

The chain links TRBV4-1 to TRBJ2-7; TRBD2 agrees at 11 bases. The CDR3 length is 16 residues. Germline V gene sequence: CDR1 MGHRA, CDR2 YSYEKL. Germline trimming cut 2 bases from V and 0 bases from J; bases unmatched to any gene: 3. CDR3 sequence reads: CASSQTSGGYSYEQYF. In DNA form, the CDR3 reads TGCGCCAGCAGCCAAACTAGCGGGGGCTACTCCTACGAGCAGTACTTC.

V usage is TRBV4-2 and J usage is TRBJ1-1; D might be TRBD1 (6 bases). Trimming shortened V by 8 bases and J by 4 bases, and 14 bases separated the two germline ends. Germline assignment: CDR1 LGHNA and CDR2 YNFKEQ. This CDR3 has 13 residues. CDR3 nucleotide sequence: TGTGCCAGCTCGGAACGGGGGGCCACTGAAGCTTTCTTT. Translating it yields CASSERGATEAFF.

The chain is built from TRBV7-9 and TRBJ2-7; the match to TRBD1 covers 9 bases. This CDR3 has 15 amino acids. Germline CDR1 SEHNR, CDR2 FQNEAQ (reference sequence). V dropped 5 bases and J dropped 3; count of bases not matched to a gene: 8. The CDR3 spells CASSDTGTGSYEQYF. DNA of the CDR3: TGTGCCAGCAGCGATACGGGGACAGGGAGCTACGAGCAGTACTTC. The full variable domain, completed using reference TRBV7-9 and TRBJ2-7, is DTGVSQNPRHKITKRGQNVTFRCDPISEHNRLYWYRQTLGQGPEFLTYFQNEAQLEKSRLLSDRFSAERPKGSFSTLEIQRTEQGDSAMYLCASSDTGTGSYEQYFGPGTRLTVT.

The chain's CDR3 is CASSSWTSGGIHEQFF. The CDR3 DNA follows: TGTGCCAGCAGCAGCTGGACTAGCGGGGGGATCCATGAGCAGTTCTTC. V is TRBV21-1 and J is TRBJ2-1; TRBD2 reflects the table's D call only, with no check against the DNA. TRBV21-1 is labeled a pseudogene. The CDR3 consists of 16 residues.

This chain links TRBV4-2 with TRBJ2-1; 12 bases map to TRBD2. CDR3 length: 17 amino acids. Unmatched junction bases numbered 9, after V lost 3 bases and J lost 6 bases. Germline V lookup: CDR1 LGHNA, CDR2 YNFKEQ. CDR3 sequence: CASSQASGGVTGNEQFF. CDR3 sequence (DNA): TGTGCCAGCAGCCAGGCTAGCGGGGGGGTTACGGGCAATGAGCAGTTCTTC.

As concerns this clone: The junction and the germline gene differ at one end; a read error may be behind it. Other nucleotide sequences in the sample specify the same CDR3. The rearrangement uses TRBV5-1 and TRBJ2-6; tentative D call: TRBD2 (6 bases). Germline values: CDR1 SGHRS, CDR2 YFSETQ. The CDR3 loop spans 17 amino acids. The CDR3 reads CASSPGTPLSGANVLTF. CDR3 bases: TGCGCCAGCAGCCCCGGGACTCCCCTCTCTGGGGCCAACGTCCTGACCTTC.

The V call is TRBV11-3, the J call TRBJ1-1, with a weak D call TRBD1 (5 bases). The V gene lost 0 bases and the J gene lost 5 bases, with 10 bases spanning the gap. Looked up from germline, CDR1 is SGHNT and CDR2 is YENEEA. The CDR3 is made up of 14 amino acids. The CDR3 protein is CASSLEGDSTEAFF. The CDR3 DNA is TGTGCCAGCAGCTTAGAAGGAGACAGTACTGAAGCTTTCTTT.

The chain carries TRBV9 and TRBJ2-7; 9 bases are shared with TRBD1. V trimming: 0 bases; J trimming: 0 bases; junction bases outside the gene matches: 1. Looked up from germline, CDR1 is SGDLS and CDR2 is YYNGEE. The CDR3 covers 15 residues. The CDR3 spells CASSVGGQGSYEQYF. The CDR3 DNA is TGTGCCAGCAGCGTAGGGGGACAGGGCTCCTACGAGCAGTACTTC.

The chain joins TRBV19 to TRBJ1-5, with D perhaps TRBD1 (6 bases). Germline CDR1 and CDR2: LNHDA and SQIVND (reference sequence). The CDR3 totals 14 residues. V was shortened by 4 bases and J by 3 bases, with 10 bases between the two germline ends. The CDR3 is CASSTGQFNQPQHF. The CDR3 region has the DNA TGTGCCAGTAGTACTGGACAGTTCAATCAGCCCCAGCATTTT. Full variable domain (rest looked up from reference TRBV19 and TRBJ1-5): DGGITQSPKYLFRKEGQNVTLSCEQNLNHDAMYWYRQDPGQGLRLIYYSQIVNDFQKGDIAEGYSVSREKKESFPLTVTSAQKNPTAFYLCASSTGQFNQPQHFGDGTRLSIL.

The rearrangement uses TRBV19 and TRBJ1-3, with TRBD1 as a possible D gene (5 bases). CDR3 length: 15 amino acids. V lost 3 bases to trimming and J lost 2 bases, with 11 bases between them. The V gene's germline CDR1 is LNHDA and CDR2 SQIVND (reference sequence). The chain's CDR3 is CASSMVGAAGNTIYF. The DNA of the CDR3 is TGTGCCAGTAGTATGGTTGGGGCAGCTGGAAACACCATATATTTT.

This clone appeared a few times. This chain links TRBV27 with TRBJ1-4; 10 nucleotides agree with TRBD1. CDR1 is MNHEY, CDR2 SMNVEV, per germline (reference sequence). Trimming removed 6 bases from V and 11 bases from J; junction bases left unmatched: 6. The CDR3 covers 13 residues. DNA for the CDR3: TGTGCCAGCAGGGCGACAGGGGGCCGGAAACTGTTTTTT. Protein sequence: CASRATGGRKLFF.

The CDR3 DNA reads TGTGCCAGCGGCCCCCCGAATGGAGAGGCCGGGGAGCTGTTTTTT. It is translated as CASGPPNGEAGELFF. The chain employs TRBV9 and TRBJ2-2; D uncertain. V lost 7 bases and J 6 bases, leaving 19 bases between the germline ends. Germline V gives CDR1 SGDLS, CDR2 YYNGEE. CDR3 length: 15 amino acids.

The chain couples TRBV19 to TRBJ1-6; no clear D. V gave up 7 bases and J gave up 11 bases, with 12 bases separating them. The CDR3 is made up of 12 amino acids. The germline V gene has CDR1 LNHDA and CDR2 SQIVND (reference sequence). The chain's CDR3 is CASMAEVPPLHF. As DNA, the CDR3 is TGTGCCAGTATGGCGGAAGTTCCACCCCTCCACTTT.

This clone occurred a few times. The chain carries TRBV6-6 and TRBJ1-5; 8 bases are shared with TRBD1. This CDR3 comprises 16 residues. After removal of 5 bases from V and 6 bases from J, the junction contained 12 bases not matched to a gene. CDR1 and CDR2 (germline): MNHNY, SVGAGI (reference sequence). CDR3 nucleotides: TGTGCCAGCAGTCCCAGGGGGCGTCTCGGGCGTCAGCCCCAGCATTTT. Encoded protein: CASSPRGRLGRQPQHF.

V is TRBV11-3 and J is TRBJ2-1; 7 bases fit TRBD2. This CDR3 region has 15 residues. After removal of 6 bases from V and 4 bases from J, the junction contained 9 bases not matched to a gene. Germline V lookup: CDR1 SGHNT, CDR2 YENEEA. The CDR3 region has the DNA TGTGCCAGCAGTTTTGCCGGGGGGAAGTACAATGAGCAGTTCTTC. Amino acids: CASSFAGGKYNEQFF. The whole variable domain, filled in from reference TRBV11-3 and TRBJ2-1, reads EAGVVQSPRYKIIEKKQPVAFWCNPISGHNTLYWYLQNLGQGPELLIRYENEEAVDDSQLPKDRFSAERLKGVDSTLKIQPAELGDSAVYLCASSFAGGKYNEQFFGPGTRLTVL.

V usage is TRBV19 and J usage is TRBJ2-3; D might be TRBD2 (5 bases). The CDR3 runs to 13 residues. Germline loops: CDR1 LNHDA, CDR2 SQIVND (reference sequence). The V end was cut by 7 bases, the J end by 1 base, with 9 bases between. Here the CDR3 DNA reads TGTGCCAGTAAACTAGGAGGCACAGATACGCAGTATTTT. Its protein product is CASKLGGTDTQYF. The entire variable domain, with the rest obtained from reference TRBV19 and TRBJ2-3, is as follows: DGGITQSPKYLFRKEGQNVTLSCEQNLNHDAMYWYRQDPGQGLRLIYYSQIVNDFQKGDIAEGYSVSREKKESFPLTVTSAQKNPTAFYLCASKLGGTDTQYFGPGTRLTVL.

This clone was recorded a few times. V gene TRBV7-9 combines with J gene TRBJ1-4; TRBD1 might be the D (6 bases). With 2 bases removed from V and 7 bases from J, the gap between germline ends came to 11 bases. Germline V gene sequence: CDR1 SEHNR, CDR2 FQNEAQ (reference sequence). This CDR3 spans 14 amino acids. This CDR3 reads CASSLRGAAEKLFF. For the CDR3, the DNA is TGTGCCAGCAGCTTACGGGGGGCGGCTGAAAAACTGTTTTTT.

This chain connects TRBV13 to TRBJ1-4, with TRBD1 as a possible D gene (6 bases). Germline CDR1 PRHDT, CDR2 FYEKMQ (reference sequence). This CDR3 is 15 amino acids long. Between the trimmed V and J ends, which lost 5 bases and 4 bases, there was a span of 14 bases. The CDR3 sequence: CASSRVGGRNEKLFF. CDR3 nucleotide sequence: TGTGCCAGCAGCCGCGTGGGGGGGCGTAATGAAAAACTGTTTTTT. The whole variable domain, remainder taken from reference TRBV13 and TRBJ1-4, is AAGVIQSPRHLIKEKRETATLKCYPIPRHDTVYWYQQGPGQDPQFLISFYEKMQSDKGSIPDRFSAQQFSDYHSELNMSSLELGDSALYFCASSRVGGRNEKLFFGSGTQLSVL.

V gene TRBV6-5 combines with J gene TRBJ2-5; possibly TRBD2 for D (6 bases). Germline V CDR1 and CDR2: MNHEY, SVGAGI. V was clipped by 8 bases and J by 7 bases, with 23 bases between them. This CDR3 contains 15 residues. The CDR3 region has the DNA TGTGCCAGCGGGGTAGGGACTCCCGTACCGGGGACCCAGTACTTC. Translation gives CASGVGTPVPGTQYF.

CDR3 DNA sequence: TGTGCCAGCCCCTGGCAGAACAACTCCTATAATTCACCCCTCCACTTT. Translated: CASPWQNNSYNSPLHF. The chain links TRBV21-1 to TRBJ1-6; the table calls TRBD1, which could not be checked here. TRBV21-1 is labeled a pseudogene. The length of the CDR3 is 16 residues.

The chain links TRBV28 to TRBJ2-5; 7 bases align to TRBD2. This CDR3 region has 13 residues. Trimming removed 4 bases from V and 5 bases from J; junction bases left unmatched: 4. Germline CDR1 and CDR2: MDHEN and SYDVKM. DNA of the CDR3: TGTGCCAGCAGTTGGGGAGCGGGGGAGACCCAGTACTTC. It encodes CASSWGAGETQYF.